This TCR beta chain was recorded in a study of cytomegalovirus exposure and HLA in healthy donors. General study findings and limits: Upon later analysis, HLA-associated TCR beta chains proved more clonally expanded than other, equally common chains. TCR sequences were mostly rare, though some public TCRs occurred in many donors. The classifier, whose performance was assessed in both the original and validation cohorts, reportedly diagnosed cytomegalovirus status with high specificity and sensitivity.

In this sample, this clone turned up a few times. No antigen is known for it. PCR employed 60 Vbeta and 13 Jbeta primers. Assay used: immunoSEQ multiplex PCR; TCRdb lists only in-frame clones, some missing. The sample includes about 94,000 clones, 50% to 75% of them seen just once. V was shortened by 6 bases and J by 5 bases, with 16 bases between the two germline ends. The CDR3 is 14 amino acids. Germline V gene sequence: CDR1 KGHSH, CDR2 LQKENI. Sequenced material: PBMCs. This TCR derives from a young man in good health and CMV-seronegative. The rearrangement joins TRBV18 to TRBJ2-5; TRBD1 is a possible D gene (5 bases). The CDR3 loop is CASSPPAGRETQYF. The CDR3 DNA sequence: TGTGCCAGCTCCCCCCCGGCAGGGCGGGAGACCCAGTACTTC.